This T cell receptor (beta chain) derives from a study of blood T cells in healthy people across ages. At the level of the study: Through template switching, about one barcoded beta molecule was captured per two T cells, as measured in model experiments.

Overall study findings and caveats: Higher naive T cell percentage went strongly together with higher TCR beta diversity.

With each sample, at least 6 micrograms of total RNA were extracted. The V and J ends lost 1 base and 5 bases respectively, with 6 bases between them. From germline, CDR1 is SGHTA and CDR2 FQGNSA. The CDR3 covers 14 residues. A second about 7 to 12 cycle PCR used barcoded and J-beta primers. Each CDR3 protein gets one entry after TCRdb re-called the 5' RACE reads with MiXCR. The top ten hold around 20% of the sample, which has fewer than 900,000 distinct CDR3 sequences, around 46% seen once. As to this clonotype: The antigen is not known.

The source material was blood. This chain uses TRBV7-2 with TRBJ1-6, with D unclear. The TCR originated in an older woman in good health. The CDR3 coding sequence is TGTGCCAGCAGCTTAGTAAGGGATAATTCACCCCTCCACTTT. Protein sequence: CASSLVRDNSPLHF.